This T cell receptor (beta chain) emerged from a study of T cell changes during pregnancy in multiple sclerosis. Sequenced by immunoSEQ multiplex PCR; TCRdb stores in-frame clones only, minus some. The sample yields about 67,000 clones, approximately 90% seen once. This CDR3 spans 17 amino acids. Germline CDR1 LGHNA, CDR2 YSLEER. The V and J ends lost 0 bases and 6 bases respectively, with 18 bases between them. This chain uses TRBV4-3 with TRBJ2-1; possibly TRBD1 for D (7 bases). The TCR comes from a female donor with multiple sclerosis, enrolled in a pregnancy study. Sequencing used peripheral blood, obtained in the third trimester of pregnancy. Written as DNA, the CDR3 is TGCGCCAGCAGCCAAGATATGGCAGGGGGACTTTTCAATGAGCAGTTCTTC. Translation: CASSQDMAGGLFNEQFF.